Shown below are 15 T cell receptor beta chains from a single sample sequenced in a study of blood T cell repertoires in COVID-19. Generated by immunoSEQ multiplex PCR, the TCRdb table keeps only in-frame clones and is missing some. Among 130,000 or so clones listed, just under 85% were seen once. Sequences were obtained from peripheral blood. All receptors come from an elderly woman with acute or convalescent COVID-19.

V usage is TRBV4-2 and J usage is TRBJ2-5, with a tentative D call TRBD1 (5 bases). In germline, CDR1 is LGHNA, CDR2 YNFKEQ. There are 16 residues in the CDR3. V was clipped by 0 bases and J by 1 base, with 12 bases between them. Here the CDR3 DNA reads TGTGCCAGCAGCCAAGAAGGGGTGAGGCCCCAAGAGACCCAGTACTTC. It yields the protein CASSQEGVRPQETQYF.

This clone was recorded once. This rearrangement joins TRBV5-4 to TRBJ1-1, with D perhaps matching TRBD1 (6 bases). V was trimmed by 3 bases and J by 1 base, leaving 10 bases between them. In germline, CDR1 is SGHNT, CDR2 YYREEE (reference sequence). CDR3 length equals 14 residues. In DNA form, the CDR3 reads TGTGCCAGCAGCTACAGGGAAGGGAACACTGAAGCTTTCTTT. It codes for CASSYREGNTEAFF.

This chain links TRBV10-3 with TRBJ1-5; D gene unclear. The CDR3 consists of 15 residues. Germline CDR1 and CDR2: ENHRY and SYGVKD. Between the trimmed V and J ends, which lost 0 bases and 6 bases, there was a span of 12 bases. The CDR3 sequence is CAISESAGFGQPQHF. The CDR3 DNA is TGTGCCATCAGTGAGTCCGCGGGATTTGGTCAGCCCCAGCATTTT.

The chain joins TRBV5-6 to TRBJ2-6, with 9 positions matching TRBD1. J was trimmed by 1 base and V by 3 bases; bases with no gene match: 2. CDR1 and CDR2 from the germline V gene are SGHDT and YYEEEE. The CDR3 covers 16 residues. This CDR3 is CASSWGTGSGANVLTF. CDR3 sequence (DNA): TGTGCCAGCAGCTGGGGGACAGGGTCTGGGGCCAACGTCCTGACTTTC.

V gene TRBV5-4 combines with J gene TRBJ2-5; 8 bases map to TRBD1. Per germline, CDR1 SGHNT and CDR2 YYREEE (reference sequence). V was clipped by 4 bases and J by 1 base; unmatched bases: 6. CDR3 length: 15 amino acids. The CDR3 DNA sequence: TGTGCCAGCAGCATGTTGACAGGGGTCCAAGAGACCCAGTACTTC. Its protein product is CASSMLTGVQETQYF.

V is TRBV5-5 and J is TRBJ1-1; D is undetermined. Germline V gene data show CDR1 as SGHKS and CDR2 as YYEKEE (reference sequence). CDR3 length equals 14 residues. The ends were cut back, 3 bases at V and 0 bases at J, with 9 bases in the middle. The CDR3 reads CASSSSYMNTEAFF. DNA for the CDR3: TGTGCCAGCAGCTCTTCTTATATGAACACTGAAGCTTTCTTT.

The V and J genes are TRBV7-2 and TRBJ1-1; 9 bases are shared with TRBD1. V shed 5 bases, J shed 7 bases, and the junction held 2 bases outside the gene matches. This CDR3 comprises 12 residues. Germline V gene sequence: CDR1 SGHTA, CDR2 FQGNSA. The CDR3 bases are TGTGCCAGCAGCGGACAGGGGTTTGAAGCTTTCTTT. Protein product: CASSGQGFEAFF.

The CDR3 here is CASSLFRATGGKEGTEAFF. The CDR3 DNA follows: TGCGCCAGCAGCTTATTCAGGGCAACAGGGGGCAAGGAGGGTACTGAAGCTTTCTTT. The chain recombines TRBV5-1 with TRBJ1-1; 9 bases match TRBD1. The J segment lost 5 bases and the V segment lost 2 bases, leaving 19 bases of the junction unmatched. This CDR3 has 19 residues. Looked up from germline, CDR1 is SGHRS and CDR2 is YFSETQ.

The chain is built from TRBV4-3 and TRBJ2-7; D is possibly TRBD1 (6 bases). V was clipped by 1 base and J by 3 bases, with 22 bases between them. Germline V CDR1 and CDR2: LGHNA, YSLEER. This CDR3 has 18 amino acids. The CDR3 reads CASSQAVVGGKLVYEQYF. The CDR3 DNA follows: TGCGCCAGCAGCCAAGCTGTTGTAGGGGGAAAACTTGTCTACGAGCAGTACTTC.

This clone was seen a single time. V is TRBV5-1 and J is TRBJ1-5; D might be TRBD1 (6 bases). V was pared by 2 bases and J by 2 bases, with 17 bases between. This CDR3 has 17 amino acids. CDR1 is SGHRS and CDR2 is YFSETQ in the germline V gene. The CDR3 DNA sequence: TGCGCCAGCAGCTTCAGACCCTCGGCAGGGGGCAATCAGCCCCAGCATTTT. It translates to CASSFRPSAGGNQPQHF.

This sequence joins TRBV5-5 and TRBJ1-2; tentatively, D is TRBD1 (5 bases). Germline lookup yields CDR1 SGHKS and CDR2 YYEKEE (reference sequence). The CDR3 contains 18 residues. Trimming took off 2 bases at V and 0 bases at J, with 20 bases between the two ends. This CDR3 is CASSFYSTASPSNYGYTF. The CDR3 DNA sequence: TGTGCCAGCAGCTTTTATTCGACAGCAAGTCCCTCTAACTATGGCTACACCTTC.

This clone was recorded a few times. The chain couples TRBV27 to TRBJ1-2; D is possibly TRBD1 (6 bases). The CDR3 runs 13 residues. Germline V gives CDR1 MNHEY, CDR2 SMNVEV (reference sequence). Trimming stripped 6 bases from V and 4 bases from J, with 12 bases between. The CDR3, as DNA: TGTGCCAGCAGACATACAGGGCCCTATGGCTACACCTTC. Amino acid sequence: CASRHTGPYGYTF.

The DNA of the CDR3 is TGTGCCAGCAGCGCACAGGGCAATGAGCAGTTCTTC. This encodes CASSAQGNEQFF. V usage is TRBV9 and J usage is TRBJ2-1, with D maybe TRBD1 (6 bases). V was shortened by 3 bases and J by 6 bases, with 7 bases between the two germline ends. CDR1 and CDR2 (germline): SGDLS, YYNGEE. This CDR3 region has 12 residues.

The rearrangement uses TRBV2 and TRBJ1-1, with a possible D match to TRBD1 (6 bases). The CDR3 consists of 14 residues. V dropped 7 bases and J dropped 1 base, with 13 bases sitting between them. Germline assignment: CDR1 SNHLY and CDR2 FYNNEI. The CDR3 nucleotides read TGTGCCAGCACCTCCTCGGGACAGAACACTGAAGCTTTCTTT. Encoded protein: CASTSSGQNTEAFF.

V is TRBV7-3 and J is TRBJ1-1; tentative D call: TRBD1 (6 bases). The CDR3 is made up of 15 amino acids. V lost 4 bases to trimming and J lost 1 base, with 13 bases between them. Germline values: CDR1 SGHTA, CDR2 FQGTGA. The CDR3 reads CASSSGTNRNTEAFF. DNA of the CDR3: TGTGCCAGCAGCTCAGGGACAAACCGGAACACTGAAGCTTTCTTT.